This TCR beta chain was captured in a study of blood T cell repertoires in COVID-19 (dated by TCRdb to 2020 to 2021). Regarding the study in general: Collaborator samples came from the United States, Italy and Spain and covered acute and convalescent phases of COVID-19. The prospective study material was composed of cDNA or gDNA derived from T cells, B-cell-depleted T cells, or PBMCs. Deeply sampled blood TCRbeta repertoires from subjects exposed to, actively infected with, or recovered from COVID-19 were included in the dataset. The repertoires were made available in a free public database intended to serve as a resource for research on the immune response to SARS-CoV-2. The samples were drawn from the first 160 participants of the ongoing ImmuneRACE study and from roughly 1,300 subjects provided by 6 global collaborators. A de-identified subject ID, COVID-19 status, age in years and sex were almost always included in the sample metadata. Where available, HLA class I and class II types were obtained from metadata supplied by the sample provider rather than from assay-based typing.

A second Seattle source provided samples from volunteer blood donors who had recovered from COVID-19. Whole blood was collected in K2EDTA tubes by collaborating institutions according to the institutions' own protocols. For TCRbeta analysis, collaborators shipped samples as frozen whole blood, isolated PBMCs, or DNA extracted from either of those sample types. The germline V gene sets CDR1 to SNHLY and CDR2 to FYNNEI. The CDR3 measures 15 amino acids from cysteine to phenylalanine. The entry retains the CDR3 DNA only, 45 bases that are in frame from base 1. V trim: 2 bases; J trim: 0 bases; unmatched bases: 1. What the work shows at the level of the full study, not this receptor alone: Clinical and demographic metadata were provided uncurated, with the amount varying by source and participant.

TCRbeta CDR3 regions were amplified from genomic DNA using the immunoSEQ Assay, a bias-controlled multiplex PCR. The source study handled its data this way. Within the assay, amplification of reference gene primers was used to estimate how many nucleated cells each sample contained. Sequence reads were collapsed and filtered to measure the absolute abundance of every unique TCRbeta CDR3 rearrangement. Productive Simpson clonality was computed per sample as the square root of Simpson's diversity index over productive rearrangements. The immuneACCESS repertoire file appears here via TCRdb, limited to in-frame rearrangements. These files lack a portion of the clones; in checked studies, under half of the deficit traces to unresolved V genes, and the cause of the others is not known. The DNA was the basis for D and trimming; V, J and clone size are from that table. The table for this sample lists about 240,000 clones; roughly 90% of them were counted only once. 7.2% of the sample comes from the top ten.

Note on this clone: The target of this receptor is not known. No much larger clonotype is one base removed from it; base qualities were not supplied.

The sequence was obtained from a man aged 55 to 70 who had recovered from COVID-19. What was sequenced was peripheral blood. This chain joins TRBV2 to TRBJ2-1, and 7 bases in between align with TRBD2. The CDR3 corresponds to CASSESGGSYNEQFF. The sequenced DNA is TGTGCCAGCAGTGAATCGGGGGGCTCCTACAATGAGCAGTTCTTC. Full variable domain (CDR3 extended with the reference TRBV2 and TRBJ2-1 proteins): EPEVTQTPSHQVTQMGQEVILRCVPISNHLYFYWYRQILGQKVEFLVSFYNNEISEKSEIFDDQFSVERPDGSNFTLKIRSTKLEDSAMYFCASSESGGSYNEQFFGPGTRLTVL.